The TCR beta chain under discussion was sequenced for a study of T cell responses to AZD1222 COVID-19 vaccine. Points from the study as a whole: In all cases, repertoires were sampled only after the peak T cell response. Spike-wide vaccine-associated CD4 TCRs dominated at 160-218 and 743-854.

Trimming took off 7 bases at V and 0 bases at J, with 13 bases between the two ends. The CDR3 is made up of 14 amino acids. Per germline, CDR1 MDHEN and CDR2 SYDVKM. Some clones are missing from TCRdb's copy, which holds only in-frame ones; the method was immunoSEQ multiplex PCR. The table lists 110,000 to 150,000 clones, 92% of them singletons, with less than 3.5% in the top ten. In regard to this clone: The antigen is unknown.

The sample was peripheral blood, taken 28 days after the second AZD1222 dose. V gene TRBV28 combines with J gene TRBJ2-7, with a tentative D call TRBD2 (7 bases). The receptor comes from an adult who received the AZD1222 COVID-19 vaccine. Here the CDR3 reads CASTPGGSSYEQYF. The DNA of the CDR3 is TGTGCCAGCACCCCGGGGGGCAGCTCCTACGAGCAGTACTTC.